This T cell receptor (beta chain) comes out of a study of T cell changes during pregnancy in multiple sclerosis. The repertoire was sequenced with immunoSEQ multiplex PCR; TCRdb's copy has only in-frame clones and lacks some. The sample holds about 48,000 clones, 92% seen once. CDR3 size: 17 residues. Unmatched junction bases numbered 16, after V lost 7 bases and J lost 6 bases. The germline V gene has CDR1 MDHEN and CDR2 SYDVKM. This sequence was found in a female donor in good health, enrolled as a control in a pregnancy study. Sequencing was performed on CD4+ T cells from peripheral blood mononuclear cells, taken in the second trimester of pregnancy. V gene TRBV28 combines with J gene TRBJ2-7; TRBD2 aligns across 12 bases. The CDR3 spells CASNSPGGLAGSGEQYF. CDR3 in DNA: TGTGCCAGCAATTCCCCGGGAGGACTAGCGGGATCGGGCGAGCAGTACTTC.